Below are 11 T cell receptor beta chains sequenced from a single sample in a study of radiotherapy plus CTLA-4 blockade in lung cancer. The assay was immunoSEQ multiplex PCR, and TCRdb's table has in-frame clones only and misses some. The table lists about 44,000 clones, roughly three quarters of them singletons. This material consisted of peripheral blood, taken from a patient treated with radiotherapy plus ipilimumab. All receptors come from a human donor with non-small cell lung cancer whose response to radiotherapy plus ipilimumab could not be evaluated.

This clone has just one count. The CDR3 here is CASSEVPVPGIYGYTF. The CDR3 bases are TGTGCCAGCAGTGAAGTCCCGGTGCCAGGGATCTATGGCTACACCTTC. V is TRBV6-1 and J is TRBJ1-2; D might be TRBD1 (5 bases). This CDR3 is 16 amino acids long. The V gene's germline CDR1 is MNHNS and CDR2 SASEGT. With 1 base removed from V and 4 bases from J, the gap between germline ends came to 16 bases.

The V gene is TRBV9, the J gene TRBJ2-5; 7 bases are a match to TRBD2. CDR1 is SGDLS, CDR2 YYNGEE, per germline. This CDR3 has 14 residues. V trimming: 2 bases; J trimming: 5 bases; junction bases outside the gene matches: 6. CDR3 coding DNA: TGTGCCAGCAGCGTCCAGACTAGCAGTGAGACCCAGTACTTC. It translates to CASSVQTSSETQYF.

This chain joins TRBV11-3 and TRBJ1-4; TRBD1 matches 7 bases. J lost 10 bases, V lost 0 bases, and 8 bases had no gene match. Looked up from germline, CDR1 is SGHNT and CDR2 is YENEEA. There are 15 residues in the CDR3. Here the CDR3 reads CASSLENRGYGKLFF. CDR3 nucleotide sequence: TGTGCCAGCAGCTTAGAAAACAGGGGATACGGAAAACTGTTTTTT.

V usage is TRBV9 and J usage is TRBJ2-2; D unresolved. Germline V gene lookup returns CDR1 SGDLS and CDR2 YYNGEE. This CDR3 is 15 amino acids long. Trimming took off 0 bases at V and 2 bases at J, with 8 bases between the two ends. CDR3 sequence: CASSVVPLNTGELFF. The DNA for the CDR3 is TGTGCCAGCAGCGTAGTTCCACTTAACACCGGGGAGCTGTTTTTT.

The sample holds a few counts of this clone. This chain links TRBV4-3 with TRBJ1-4; D remains unclear. Between the trimmed V and J ends, which lost 0 bases and 0 bases, there was a span of 11 bases. The V gene's germline CDR1 is LGHNA and CDR2 YSLEER. The CDR3 has 17 residues. The CDR3 protein is CASSQDLPPATNEKLFF. The CDR3 region has the DNA TGCGCCAGCAGCCAAGATCTGCCTCCGGCAACTAATGAAAAACTGTTTTTT.

This clone was counted between two and nine times. The J gene is TRBJ2-7, the V gene TRBV5-1, with no clear D. Looked up from germline, CDR1 is SGHRS and CDR2 is YFSETQ. This CDR3 region has 12 residues. The V and J ends lost 7 bases and 0 bases respectively, with 8 bases between them. The CDR3 protein is CASQSDSYEQYF. CDR3 bases: TGCGCCAGCCAGTCAGACTCCTACGAGCAGTACTTC. Together with reference TRBV5-1 and TRBJ2-7, the CDR3 gives the full variable domain: KAGVTQTPRYLIKTRGQQVTLSCSPISGHRSVSWYQQTPGQGLQFLFEYFSETQRNKGNFPGRFSGRQFSNSRSEMNVSTLELGDSALYLCASQSDSYEQYFGPGTRLTVT.

This clone was seen once. This rearrangement joins TRBV7-3 to TRBJ2-7; tentative D call: TRBD1 (7 bases). Trimming removed 4 bases at V and 5 bases at J, with 12 bases between. The CDR3 is 13 amino acids. Germline V gene data show CDR1 as SGHTA and CDR2 as FQGTGA. CDR3 amino acids: CASSSQGGDEQYF. CDR3 coding DNA: TGTGCCAGCAGCTCCCAGGGGGGCGACGAGCAGTACTTC.

The V gene is TRBV7-8, the J gene TRBJ1-1; no definite D call. CDR1 SGHVS and CDR2 FQNEAQ come from the germline V gene. Trimming stripped 11 bases from V and 1 base from J, with 8 bases between. This CDR3 has 11 amino acids. Here the CDR3 DNA reads TGTGCCTGCTGGCAGAACACTGAAGCTTTCTTT. It specifies CACWQNTEAFF.

The J gene is TRBJ2-7, the V gene TRBV4-1; TRBD2 might be the D (6 bases). In germline, CDR1 is MGHRA, CDR2 YSYEKL. The CDR3 has 14 amino acids. V lost 1 base and J 5 bases, leaving 12 bases between the germline ends. This CDR3 reads CASSQVEGRNEQYF. CDR3 coding DNA: TGCGCCAGCAGCCAAGTGGAGGGTAGAAACGAGCAGTACTTC.

The V call is TRBV5-1, the J call TRBJ2-2; 9 nucleotides line up with TRBD2. V shed 3 bases, J shed 10 bases, and the junction held 7 bases outside the gene matches. There are 14 residues in the CDR3. Germline V gene lookup returns CDR1 SGHRS and CDR2 YFSETQ. As DNA, the CDR3 is TGCGCCAGCAGCTCCCATCAGCGGGAGGCGGAGCTGTTTTTT. It codes for CASSSHQREAELFF.

In this sample, this clone turned up a few times. This chain links TRBV4-1 with TRBJ2-1; tentatively, D is TRBD2 (5 bases). Germline V gene lookup returns CDR1 MGHRA and CDR2 YSYEKL. The CDR3 is made up of 13 amino acids. Trimming left V 11 bases short and J 4 bases short, with 15 bases between. Written as DNA, the CDR3 is TGCGCCTACCCAGCGGAGTTATACAATGAGCAGTTCTTC. This sequence encodes CAYPAELYNEQFF.